This passage covers 28 T cell receptor beta chains from one sample sequenced in a study of human T cells and chemical hapten exposure. As to time point: patch test 1, 2 weeks after DPC sensitization. The treatment was: therapeutic diphenylcyclopropenone sensitization with weekly scalp DPC. One entry per CDR3 protein, called by TCRdb with MiXCR from the RACE reads. The sample consists of 150,000 to 200,000 distinct CDR3 sequences, about 14% of them appearing once. The material was whole blood, obtained in connection with sensitization to the hapten diphenylcyclopropenone (DPC). Source of these receptors: a woman in her thirties with alopecia areata. Some clones in this sample may be carry-over from other donors' samples.

The sample holds a few counts of this clonotype. V usage is TRBV6-1 and J usage is TRBJ2-3; D not resolved. V lost 2 bases to trimming and J lost 1 base, with 4 bases between them. Germline lookup yields CDR1 MNHNS and CDR2 SASEGT. This CDR3 is 13 amino acids long. Written as DNA, the CDR3 is TGTGCCAGCAGTGAACAGGGCACAGATACGCAGTATTTT. This translates into CASSEQGTDTQYF.

This clonotype was seen more than once but under ten times. The chain carries TRBV20-1 and TRBJ2-7; the match to TRBD1 covers 9 bases. This CDR3 is 14 amino acids long. CDR1 DFQATT and CDR2 SNEGSKA come from the germline V gene (reference sequence). V shed 6 bases, J shed 6 bases, and the junction held 12 bases outside the gene matches. The CDR3 DNA sequence: TGCAGTGCGCTACAGGGGGCGTGGGATGGCGAGCAGTACTTC. Its protein is CSALQGAWDGEQYF.

This clonotype was observed at least ten times. This chain links TRBV27 with TRBJ1-2; D gene uncertain. The ends were cut back, 2 bases at V and 8 bases at J, with 9 bases in the middle. This CDR3 contains 12 residues. CDR1 and CDR2 from the germline V gene are MNHEY and SMNVEV (reference sequence). The CDR3 coding sequence is TGTGCCAGCAGTTTAGCAGGCGACGGCTACACCTTC. It yields the protein CASSLAGDGYTF.

This clonotype was seen many times. The V gene is TRBV11-2, the J gene TRBJ2-6, with a tentative D call TRBD2 (5 bases). Germline CDR1 is SGHAT and CDR2 is FQNNGV. Trimming left V 5 bases short and J 14 bases short, with 19 bases between. This CDR3 contains 14 residues. This CDR3 reads CASSPVRVGLILTF. As DNA, the CDR3 is TGTGCCAGCAGCCCCGTGAGGGTAGGGTTGATCCTGACTTTC.

V is TRBV4-3 and J is TRBJ2-7, with D perhaps TRBD1 (6 bases). V was clipped by 1 base and J by 3 bases, with 13 bases between them. The CDR3 is made up of 15 amino acids. CDR1 is LGHNA, CDR2 YSLEER, per germline. The CDR3, as DNA: TGCGCCAGCAGCCAAGGGCACAGGGCAATCTACGAGCAGTACTTC. This sequence encodes CASSQGHRAIYEQYF.

Many counts were recorded for this clonotype. The rearrangement uses TRBV6-6 and TRBJ2-3, with D perhaps matching TRBD2 (5 bases). Germline V CDR1 and CDR2: MNHNY, SVGAGI (reference sequence). The V and J ends lost 2 bases and 3 bases respectively, with 9 bases between them. This CDR3 has 14 residues. The chain's CDR3 is CASSYNRGTDTQYF. The DNA for the CDR3 is TGTGCCAGCAGTTACAATCGAGGGACAGATACGCAGTATTTT.

This clonotype turned up a few times. The genes are TRBV7-3 and TRBJ2-2, with 7 bases aligning to TRBD1. Germline CDR1 and CDR2: SGHTA and FQGTGA. V was clipped by 4 bases and J by 6 bases; unmatched bases: 5. The CDR3 totals 14 residues. CDR3 sequence (DNA): TGTGCCAGCAGCTCCGGACAGGAAGCCGGGGAGCTGTTTTTT. Translated, it gives CASSSGQEAGELFF.

The table lists this clonotype with many counts. The chain couples TRBV7-8 to TRBJ1-5; D call uncertain. V was clipped by 1 base and J by 1 base, with 8 bases between them. The CDR3 is made up of 15 amino acids. The germline V gene has CDR1 SGHVS and CDR2 FQNEAQ. For the CDR3, the DNA is TGTGCCAGCAGCTTAGGCGCGTGGAGCAATCAGCCCCAGCATTTT. It yields the protein CASSLGAWSNQPQHF.

The V gene is TRBV4-1, the J gene TRBJ1-3, with D hard to call. V lost 1 base to trimming and J lost 8 bases, with 18 bases between them. Germline CDR1 reads MGHRA; CDR2 reads YSYEKL. There are 16 residues in the CDR3. The DNA for the CDR3 is TGCGCCAGCAGCCAAGCGTCGGGGATCGGCATAGACACCATATATTTT. Translating it yields CASSQASGIGIDTIYF.

This chain connects TRBV9 to TRBJ1-1; unclear D gene. Trimming took off 4 bases at V and 0 bases at J, with 16 bases between the two ends. The CDR3 has 16 residues. The germline CDR1 and CDR2 sequences are SGDLS and YYNGEE. The CDR3 DNA is TGTGCCAGCAGCCCTCAACTGACGGGGATGAACACTGAAGCTTTCTTT. This encodes CASSPQLTGMNTEAFF.

This clonotype was seen repeatedly, ten times or more. V is TRBV5-1 and J is TRBJ1-2; 9 bases map to TRBD1. In germline, CDR1 is SGHRS, CDR2 YFSETQ. V was clipped by 1 base and J by 0 bases; unmatched bases: 4. The CDR3 has 16 amino acids. The CDR3 DNA reads TGCGCCAGCAGCTTGCGACAGGGGGACACTAACTATGGCTACACCTTC. It yields the protein CASSLRQGDTNYGYTF.

This clonotype has just a few counts. This sequence joins TRBV28 and TRBJ2-7; 10 positions match TRBD1. The germline CDR1 and CDR2 sequences are MDHEN and SYDVKM. The CDR3 covers 15 residues. The V segment lost 3 bases and the J segment 0 bases; nucleotides outside the gene matches: 2. The CDR3 sequence is CASSFRQGASYEQYF. In nucleotides, the CDR3 is TGTGCCAGCAGTTTTCGACAGGGGGCCTCCTACGAGCAGTACTTC. Supplemented by reference TRBV28 and TRBJ2-7, the full variable domain reads DVKVTQSSRYLVKRTGEKVFLECVQDMDHENMFWYRQDPGLGLRLIYFSYDVKMKEKGDIPEGYSVSREKKERFSLILESASTNQTSMYLCASSFRQGASYEQYFGPGTRLTVT.

The chain couples TRBV3-1 to TRBJ2-7; D might be TRBD1 (5 bases). CDR3 length: 13 amino acids. CDR1 and CDR2 (germline): LGHDT, YNNKEL (reference sequence). Deletions cut 3 bases from V and 2 bases from J, with 8 bases between. The CDR3 region is CASSHGRAYEQYF. CDR3 coding DNA: TGTGCCAGCAGCCACGGCAGGGCCTACGAGCAGTACTTC.

The chain is built from TRBV5-1 and TRBJ1-2; no clear D gene. Trimming left V 0 bases short and J 7 bases short, with 22 bases between. Germline V lookup: CDR1 SGHRS, CDR2 YFSETQ. The CDR3 length is 17 residues. CDR3 nucleotides: TGCGCCAGCAGCTTGGCCGGGCAGACGGGCGCGATGCGTGGCTACACCTTC. Translation: CASSLAGQTGAMRGYTF. The full variable domain, with the rest looked up from reference TRBV5-1 and TRBJ1-2, is KAGVTQTPRYLIKTRGQQVTLSCSPISGHRSVSWYQQTPGQGLQFLFEYFSETQRNKGNFPGRFSGRQFSNSRSEMNVSTLELGDSALYLCASSLAGQTGAMRGYTFGSGTRLTVV.

Only a few counts were recorded for this clonotype. The chain is built from TRBV29-1 and TRBJ2-7; 7 bases are shared with TRBD1. Trimming cost V 0 bases and J 6 bases; bases outside gene matches: 5. Germline V gives CDR1 SQVTM, CDR2 ANQGSEA. This CDR3 has 13 residues. DNA of the CDR3: TGCAGCGTTGAAGACATTAGGGGGCGCGAGCAGTACTTC. This encodes CSVEDIRGREQYF.

The rearrangement uses TRBV5-1 and TRBJ1-3; possible D gene TRBD1, 6 bases. Germline CDR1 SGHRS, CDR2 YFSETQ. The CDR3 spans 14 residues. The V end lost 7 bases, the J end lost 8 bases, and 19 bases lay between the germline ends. The CDR3 nucleotides are TGCGCCAGCCACAGAGGTCTCGAGGGGGACACCATATATTTT. As protein: CASHRGLEGDTIYF.

This clonotype was recorded many times. The chain uses TRBV7-9 and TRBJ1-1, with D unresolved. V was clipped by 0 bases and J by 5 bases, with 16 bases between them. This CDR3 spans 16 amino acids. Germline V gene lookup returns CDR1 SEHNR and CDR2 FQNEAQ (reference sequence). CDR3 DNA sequence: TGTGCCAGCAGCTTAGCGTCGGGCACGGGAGGAACTGAAGCTTTCTTT. It codes for CASSLASGTGGTEAFF. The variable domain in full, completed from reference TRBV7-9 and TRBJ1-1, reads DTGVSQNPRHKITKRGQNVTFRCDPISEHNRLYWYRQTLGQGPEFLTYFQNEAQLEKSRLLSDRFSAERPKGSFSTLEIQRTEQGDSAMYLCASSLASGTGGTEAFFGQGTRLTVV.

The gene calls are TRBV5-1 and TRBJ2-2; 7 nucleotides align to TRBD2. This CDR3 has 16 residues. J gave up 4 bases and V 2 bases, and 8 bases lay outside the gene matches. Germline lookup yields CDR1 SGHRS and CDR2 YFSETQ. This CDR3 is CASSFLAGSPTGELFF. Here the CDR3 DNA reads TGCGCCAGCAGCTTCTTAGCGGGTTCCCCCACCGGGGAGCTGTTTTTT.

The chain employs TRBV28 and TRBJ2-7; the match to TRBD2 covers 13 bases. J gave up 5 bases and V 2 bases, and 9 bases lay outside the gene matches. This CDR3 has 17 amino acids. Looked up from germline, CDR1 is MDHEN and CDR2 is SYDVKM. In nucleotides, the CDR3 is TGTGCCAGCAGTTTAACCCGGGGACTAGCGGGGCGAGACGAGCAGTACTTC. This gives the protein CASSLTRGLAGRDEQYF.

Many counts were recorded for this clonotype. CDR3 sequence reads: CASSLDRPSNQPQHF. As DNA, the CDR3 is TGTGCCAGCAGCCTCGACAGACCTAGCAATCAGCCCCAGCATTTT. This rearrangement joins TRBV6-2 or TRBV6-3 to TRBJ1-5, with a possible D match to TRBD1 (5 bases). The CDR3 contains 15 residues. CDR1 and CDR2 (germline): MNHEY, SVGEGT. V was clipped by 6 bases and J by 0 bases, with 12 bases between them.

This clonotype was seen at least ten times. The V gene is TRBV7-2, the J gene TRBJ2-1, with no clear D. V was cut by 3 bases and J by 5 bases, with 8 bases left in between. The CDR3 length is 13 residues. Germline V lookup: CDR1 SGHTA, CDR2 FQGNSA. CDR3 bases: TGTGCCAGCAGCTTTAGCCAGGACAATGAGCAGTTCTTC. This gives the protein CASSFSQDNEQFF.

The V gene is TRBV6-2 or TRBV6-3, the J gene TRBJ1-5; weak D call: TRBD1 (6 bases). The V end lost 6 bases, the J end lost 0 bases, and 15 bases lay between the germline ends. This CDR3 has 16 residues. CDR1 is MNHEY and CDR2 is SVGEGT in the germline V gene. CDR3 protein: CASRSTGLISNQPQHF. CDR3 nucleotide sequence: TGTGCCAGCAGAAGCACAGGGTTAATTAGCAATCAGCCCCAGCATTTT.

This clonotype occurred a few times. The rearrangement uses TRBV9 and TRBJ1-4; D is perhaps TRBD1 (6 bases). The CDR3 has 14 amino acids. Trimming removed 3 bases from V and 7 bases from J, with 13 bases in between. Germline V gives CDR1 SGDLS, CDR2 YYNGEE. The chain's CDR3 is CASSAGTIGEKLFF. The CDR3 DNA follows: TGTGCCAGCAGCGCCGGGACAATCGGTGAAAAACTGTTTTTT.

This clonotype was seen many times. The chain links TRBV20-1 to TRBJ1-1, with D hard to call. This CDR3 comprises 13 residues. With 3 bases removed from V and 0 bases from J, the gap between germline ends came to 8 bases. CDR1 and CDR2 from the germline V gene are DFQATT and SNEGSKA (reference sequence). The CDR3 spells CSARTDLNTEAFF. In nucleotides, the CDR3 is TGCAGTGCTAGGACGGATCTGAACACTGAAGCTTTCTTT.

This clonotype was detected only a few times. The V call is TRBV6-6, the J call TRBJ2-2; D is unclear. CDR1 and CDR2 (germline): MNHNY, SVGAGI (reference sequence). This CDR3 has 15 residues. With 2 bases removed from V and 4 bases from J, the gap between germline ends came to 11 bases. DNA for the CDR3: TGTGCCAGCAGTTACGTCTCCCCTACCACCGGGGAGCTGTTTTTT. Protein: CASSYVSPTTGELFF.

This clonotype was picked up many times. The V and J genes are TRBV20-1 and TRBJ2-1, with D unresolved. This CDR3 is 15 amino acids long. V lost 2 bases and J 0 bases, leaving 11 bases between the germline ends. Germline CDR1 DFQATT, CDR2 SNEGSKA (reference sequence). CDR3 sequence: CSARSVRSSYNEQFF. The CDR3 region has the DNA TGCAGTGCTAGAAGCGTCCGAAGCTCCTACAATGAGCAGTTCTTC.

This clonotype was observed a few times. The J gene is TRBJ2-3, the V gene TRBV4-3; 7 nucleotides match TRBD2. Trimming took 0 bases from V and 3 from J; bases not matched to a gene: 9. Germline CDR1 and CDR2: LGHNA and YSLEER. CDR3 length: 17 residues. This CDR3 reads CASSQDLREGQTDTQYF. CDR3 in DNA: TGCGCCAGCAGCCAAGATCTGAGGGAGGGCCAGACAGATACGCAGTATTTT.

The chain recombines TRBV21-1 with TRBJ1-2; the D call in the table, TRBD1, was not verified against the DNA. TRBV21-1 is flagged as a pseudogene. The CDR3 extends over 15 amino acids. CDR3: CASSKAPGDNYGYTF. The CDR3 DNA follows: TGTGCCAGCAGCAAAGCGCCCGGGGATAACTATGGCTACACCTTC.